These T cell receptor beta chains were read from a single sample in a study of blood T cell repertoires in COVID-19. The data were produced by immunoSEQ multiplex PCR, yet TCRdb's version contains in-frame clones alone and is incomplete. The sample gives about 320,000 clones, around 84% of which show up once; over 1.5% is in the top ten. Sample: PBMCs or T cells enriched from blood (not recorded which). Source of these receptors: a woman in her twenties or thirties who had been exposed to COVID-19. CDR3s include the opening cysteine and the closing phenylalanine or tryptophan. A D gene is named only where the DNA matches it firmly. Clone size is given for some rows only: seen once, a few or many times, or a class if the clone is expanded.

cdr3_aa cdr3_nt d_call v_call clone_size j_call
CASSHRPGEKLFF TGTGCCAGCAGTCATCGACCGGGTGAAAAACTGTTTTTT NA TRBV27 NA TRBJ1-4
CASSLGLVLAGVADTQYF TGTGCCAGCAGCTTAGGGCTTGTACTAGCGGGAGTAGCAGATACGCAGTATTTT TRBD2 TRBV7-8 NA TRBJ2-3
CASSPQRGGGPSTDTQYF TGTGCCAGCAGTCCCCAGAGGGGCGGGGGCCCTAGCACAGATACGCAGTATTTT NA TRBV27 NA TRBJ2-3
CASSVDSFPEAFF TGCGCCAGCAGCGTGGACAGTTTCCCTGAAGCTTTCTTT NA TRBV5-1 NA TRBJ1-1
CASSYQGASGNTIYF TGTGCCAGCAGTTACCAGGGGGCAAGTGGAAACACCATATATTTT TRBD1 TRBV6-5 NA TRBJ1-3
CASSPGLAGATYNEQFF TGTGCTAGCAGCCCGGGACTAGCGGGAGCTACCTACAATGAGCAGTTCTTC TRBD2 TRBV7-7 NA TRBJ2-1
CAIGGGTGLGEAFF TGTGCCATCGGGGGAGGGACAGGGTTGGGTGAAGCTTTCTTT TRBD1 TRBV10-3 NA TRBJ1-1
CAWSPSVARTLEAFF TGTGCCTGGAGTCCTTCAGTAGCCCGAACACTCGAAGCTTTCTTT NA TRBV30 NA TRBJ1-1
CASSTTSGDNTGELFF TGCGCCAGCAGTACGACTAGCGGGGACAACACCGGGGAGCTGTTTTTT TRBD2 TRBV4-1 NA TRBJ2-2
CASRNRDNYGYTF TGTGCCAGCAGAAATCGCGATAACTATGGCTACACCTTC NA TRBV9 NA TRBJ1-2
CASRRQGLNTEAFF TGTGCCAGTAGGAGACAGGGGCTGAACACTGAAGCTTTCTTT TRBD1 TRBV19 NA TRBJ1-1
CSVRSDRAGNTIYF TGCAGCGTACGAAGTGACAGGGCTGGAAACACCATATATTTT TRBD1 TRBV29-1 NA TRBJ1-3
CASSFTRDETQYF TGTGCCAGCAGCTTTACGCGGGACGAGACCCAGTACTTC NA TRBV7-2 NA TRBJ2-5
CASSPTENSPLHF TGTGCCAGCAGTCCCACAGAAAATTCACCCCTCCACTTT NA TRBV2 NA TRBJ1-6
CAISDPGQGKYEQYF TGTGCCATCAGTGACCCTGGACAGGGCAAATACGAGCAGTACTTC TRBD1 TRBV10-3 NA TRBJ2-7
CASSPEPGQPNTEAFF TGTGCCAGCAGCCCAGAGCCGGGACAGCCGAACACTGAAGCTTTCTTT TRBD1 TRBV4-2 NA TRBJ1-1
CASSRIALSTDTQYF TGTGCCAGCAGCCGAATAGCTTTGAGCACAGATACGCAGTATTTT NA TRBV14 many TRBJ2-3
CASSYFGMGYEQYF TGTGCCAGCAGTTATTTCGGGATGGGGTACGAGCAGTACTTC NA TRBV2 many TRBJ2-7
CASGCLSEAMPGETQYF TGTGCCAGCGGATGCCTTTCGGAGGCGATGCCGGGAGAGACCCAGTACTTC NA TRBV28 once TRBJ2-5
CASSQSGQGDYYGYTF TGTGCCAGCAGCCAAAGCGGACAGGGGGATTACTATGGCTACACCTTC TRBD1 TRBV3-1/TRBV3-2 NA TRBJ1-2
CASSASDSRGYTF TGTGCCAGCAGCGCGAGCGACAGTCGTGGCTACACCTTC NA TRBV7-9 NA TRBJ1-2
CASSDRGLNTEAFF TGTGCCAGCAGCGACAGGGGTCTGAACACTGAAGCTTTCTTT TRBD1 TRBV27 NA TRBJ1-1
CASTQRLGDSPLHF TGTGCCAGCACCCAGAGACTAGGGGATTCACCCCTCCACTTT NA TRBV14 NA TRBJ1-6
CASSTMDRVAYGYTF TGTGCCAGCAGCACTATGGACAGGGTGGCATATGGCTACACCTTC TRBD1 TRBV5-5 NA TRBJ1-2
CASSISAGGTGELFF TGTGCCAGTAGTATCTCTGCAGGGGGCACCGGGGAGCTGTTTTTT TRBD1 TRBV19 NA TRBJ2-2
CASSGRQGATGGLGTGANVLTF TGTGCCAGTAGCGGTAGACAGGGGGCGACTGGCGGGCTTGGGACTGGGGCCAACGTCCTGACTTTC TRBD1 TRBV19 NA TRBJ2-6
CASSMAGGSEKLFF TGTGCCAGTAGTATGGCAGGGGGCAGTGAAAAACTGTTTTTT TRBD1 TRBV19 NA TRBJ1-4
CASSRDLDSSYNSPLHF TGCGCCAGCAGCCGCGACTTGGACAGCTCCTATAATTCACCCCTCCACTTT NA TRBV5-1 NA TRBJ1-6
CASSSTYQGPGTGELFF TGTGCCAGCAGCTCGACCTATCAGGGCCCGGGCACCGGGGAGCTGTTTTTT NA TRBV13 NA TRBJ2-2